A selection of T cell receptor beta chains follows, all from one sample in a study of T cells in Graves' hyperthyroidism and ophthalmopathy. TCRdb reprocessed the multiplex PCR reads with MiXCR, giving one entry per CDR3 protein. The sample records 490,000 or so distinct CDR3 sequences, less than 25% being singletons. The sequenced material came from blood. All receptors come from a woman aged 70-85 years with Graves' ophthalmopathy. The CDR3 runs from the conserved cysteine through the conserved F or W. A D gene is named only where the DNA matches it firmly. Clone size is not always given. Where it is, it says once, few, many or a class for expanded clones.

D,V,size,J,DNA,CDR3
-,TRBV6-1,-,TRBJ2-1,TGTGCCAGCAGTGCCACCCCGTTAACGCACCACTCCTACAATGAGCAGTTCTTC,CASSATPLTHHSYNEQFF
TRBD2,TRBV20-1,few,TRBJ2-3,TGCAGTGCTCAAAACGGACTAGCGATTAGCACAGATACGCAGTATTTT,CSAQNGLAISTDTQYF
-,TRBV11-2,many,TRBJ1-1,TGTGCCAGCAGCTTTATCCCCCCTATGAACACTGAAGCTTTCTTT,CASSFIPPMNTEAFF
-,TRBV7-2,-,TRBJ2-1,TGTGCCAGCAACTCTACAGGGTTCGATGAGCAGTTCTTC,CASNSTGFDEQFF
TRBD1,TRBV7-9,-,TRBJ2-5,TGTGCCAGCAGCTTAGGGGCAGGGGGTACCCAGTACTTC,CASSLGAGGTQYF
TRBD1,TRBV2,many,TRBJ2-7,TGTGCCAGCAGTGTTACAGGGGCGTACTACGAGCAGTACTTC,CASSVTGAYYEQYF
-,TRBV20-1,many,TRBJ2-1,TGCAGTGCTATCCGGGGCTCCAATTACAATGAGCAGTTCTTC,CSAIRGSNYNEQFF
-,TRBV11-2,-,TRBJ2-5,TGTGCCAGCAGCCTCCCGATAGGTACCCAGTACTTC,CASSLPIGTQYF
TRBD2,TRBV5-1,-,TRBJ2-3,TGCGCCAGCTCGCGACTAGCGGGAGACATAGATACGCAGTATTTT,CASSRLAGDIDTQYF
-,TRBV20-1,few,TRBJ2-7,TGCAGTGCTAGCCCAAATCAGGGCGTAAGATCCTACGAGCAGTACTTC,CSASPNQGVRSYEQYF
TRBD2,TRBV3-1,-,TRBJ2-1,TGTGCCAGCAGCCTTACTAGCGGGTTGAACAATGAGCAGTTCTTC,CASSLTSGLNNEQFF
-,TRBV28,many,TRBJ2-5,TGTGCCAGCAGTTTATCGAGGGAACAAGAGACCCAGTACTTC,CASSLSREQETQYF
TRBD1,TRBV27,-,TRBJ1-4,TGTGCCAGCAGTGGGACAGATGCAACTAATGAAAAACTGTTTTTT,CASSGTDATNEKLFF
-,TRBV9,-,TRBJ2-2,TGTGCCAGCAGCGGCCGGACAGCGAGAAACACCGGGGAGCTGTTTTTT,CASSGRTARNTGELFF
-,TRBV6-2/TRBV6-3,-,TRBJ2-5,TGTGCCAGCAGCGCCGGGACGGAGACCCAGTACTTC,CASSAGTETQYF
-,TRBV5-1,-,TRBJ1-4,TGCGCCAGCAGCTTGTCTCAGGGAAATGAAAAACTGTTTTTT,CASSLSQGNEKLFF
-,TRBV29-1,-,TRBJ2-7,TGCAGCGTTGTGGTGAATTCCTACGAGCAGTACTTC,CSVVVNSYEQYF
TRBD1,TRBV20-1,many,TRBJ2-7,TGCAGTGTTAGGACAGGAGCCTACGAGCAGTACTTC,CSVRTGAYEQYF
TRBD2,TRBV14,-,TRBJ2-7,TGTGCCAGCAGCTTGAGAACTGGCGGGAGTAAGGCCTACGAGCAGTACTTC,CASSLRTGGSKAYEQYF
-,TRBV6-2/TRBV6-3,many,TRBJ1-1,TGTGCCAGCAGTTACGAACGATACACTGAAGCTTTCTTT,CASSYERYTEAFF
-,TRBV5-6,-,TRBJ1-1,TGTGCCAGCAGTCGGGACCCATGGAACTCTGAAGCTTTCTTT,CASSRDPWNSEAFF
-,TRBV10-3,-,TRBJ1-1,TGTGCCATCAGCCCCGCCATGAACACTGAAGCTTTCTTT,CAISPAMNTEAFF
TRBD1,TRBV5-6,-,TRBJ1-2,TGTGCCAGCAGCTTGCAGGGACAGGGCTATGGCTACACCTTC,CASSLQGQGYGYTF
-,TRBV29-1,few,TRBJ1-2,TGCAGCGGATGGGGTGAAGATGGCTACACCTTC,CSGWGEDGYTF
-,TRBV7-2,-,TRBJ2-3,TGTGCCAGCAGCCACGTGGTGGCAGATACGCAGTATTTT,CASSHVVADTQYF
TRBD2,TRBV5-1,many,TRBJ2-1,TGCGCCAGCAGCGCGGGACTAGCGGTGGGCAATGAGCAGTTCTTC,CASSAGLAVGNEQFF
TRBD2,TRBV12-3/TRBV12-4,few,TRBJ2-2,TGTGCCAGCAGTTTAGCCCGACTAGCGGGAGGGCCGGGCACCGGGGAGCTGTTTTTT,CASSLARLAGGPGTGELFF
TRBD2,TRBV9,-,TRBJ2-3,TGTGCCAGCAGCGTAGCAGCGGGAGGTACCGGAACGCAGTATTTT,CASSVAAGGTGTQYF
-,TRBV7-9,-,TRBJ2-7,TGTGCCAGCACCCCGGGAACTTACTACGAGCAGTACTTC,CASTPGTYYEQYF
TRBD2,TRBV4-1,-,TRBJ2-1,TGCGCCAGCAGCCCCCGGGAGGGCCCCAGCAATGAGCAGTTCTTC,CASSPREGPSNEQFF
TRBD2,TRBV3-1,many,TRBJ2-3,TGTGCCAGCAGCCAAGACAGAGGACTAGCGGGACGCACAGATACGCAGTATTTT,CASSQDRGLAGRTDTQYF
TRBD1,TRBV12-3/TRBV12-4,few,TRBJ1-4,TGTGCCAGCAGTTCAGGGGGCCCAACTAATGAAAAACTGTTTTTT,CASSSGGPTNEKLFF
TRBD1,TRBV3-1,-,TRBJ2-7,TGTGCCAGCAGCCCTCTATTACAGGGGGCAAAAGGCTACGAGCAGTACTTC,CASSPLLQGAKGYEQYF
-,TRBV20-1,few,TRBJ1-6,TGCAGTGCTAGAGTGCCGAGGGGGTCGGGCTCACCCCTCCACTTT,CSARVPRGSGSPLHF
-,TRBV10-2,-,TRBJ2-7,TGCGCCAGCAGTGAATGGGCCCCCAGGGAAAAATACGAGCAGTACTTC,CASSEWAPREKYEQYF
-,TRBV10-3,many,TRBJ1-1,TGTGCCATCAGTGATTCAGGGAACTCTGAAGCTTTCTTT,CAISDSGNSEAFF
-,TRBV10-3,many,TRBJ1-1,TGTGCCATCAGGTTACAGGGGAACACTGAAGCTTTCTTT,CAIRLQGNTEAFF